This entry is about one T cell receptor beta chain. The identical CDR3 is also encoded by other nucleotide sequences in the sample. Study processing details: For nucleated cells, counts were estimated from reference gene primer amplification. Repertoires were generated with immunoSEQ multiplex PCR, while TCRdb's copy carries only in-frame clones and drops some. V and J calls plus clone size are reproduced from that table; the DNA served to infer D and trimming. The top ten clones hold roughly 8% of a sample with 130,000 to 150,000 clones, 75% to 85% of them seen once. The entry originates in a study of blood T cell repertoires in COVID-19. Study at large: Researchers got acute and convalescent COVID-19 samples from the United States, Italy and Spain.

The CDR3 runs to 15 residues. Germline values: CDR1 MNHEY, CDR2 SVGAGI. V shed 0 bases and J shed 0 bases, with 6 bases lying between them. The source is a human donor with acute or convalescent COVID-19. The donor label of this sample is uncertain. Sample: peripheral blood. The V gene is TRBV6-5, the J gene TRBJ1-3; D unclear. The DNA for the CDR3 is TGTGCCAGCAGTTACTCCCCCCTCTCTGGAAACACCATATATTTT. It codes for CASSYSPLSGNTIYF.